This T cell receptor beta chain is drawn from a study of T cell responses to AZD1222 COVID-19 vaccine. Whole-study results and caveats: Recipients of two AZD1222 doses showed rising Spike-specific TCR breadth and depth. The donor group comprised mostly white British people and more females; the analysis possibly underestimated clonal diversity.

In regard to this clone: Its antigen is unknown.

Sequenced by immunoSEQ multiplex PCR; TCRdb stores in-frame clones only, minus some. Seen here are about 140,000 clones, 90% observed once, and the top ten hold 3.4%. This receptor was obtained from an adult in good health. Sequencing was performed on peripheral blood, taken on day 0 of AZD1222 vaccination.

DNA for the CDR3: TGTGCCAGCAGCTTGGGGACAGCCTCTGGAAACACCATATATTTT. It specifies CASSLGTASGNTIYF. The chain combines TRBV3-1 (or the pseudogene TRBV3-2) with TRBJ1-3, with 7 nucleotides matching TRBD1. Unmatched junction bases numbered 4, after V lost 5 bases and J lost 0 bases. CDR1 is LGHDT and CDR2 is YNNKEL in the germline V gene (reference sequence). The CDR3 contains 15 residues.